Listed here are 28 T cell receptor beta chains from one sample, sequenced in a study of a mutant IDH1 vaccine in newly diagnosed glioma (dated by TCRdb to the early 2020s). What this sample's time point label stands for: baseline, week 1 (first vaccination visit). The sample's treatment or condition, from its label and the paper: pre-vaccination baseline after standard-of-care therapy. Libraries were prepared through the immunoSEQ multiplex PCR assay. As stored in TCRdb, this immuneACCESS dataset retains in-frame rearrangements with V and J assigned. A fraction of the clones does not appear; measured against another copy, unresolved V genes explain less than half of the discrepancy, and the remainder lacks a known reason. Recorded for this sample are roughly 32,000 clones; about four fifths of them occurred a single time. Approximately 9% of the sample rests with the top ten. This material consisted of peripheral blood mononuclear cells (PBMCs), taken from a glioma patient treated with radiotherapy, temozolomide or both. The receptor set was obtained from a man aged 45-60 years with glioma. Some clones in this sample may be carry-over from other donors' samples.

The chain uses TRBV4-1 and TRBJ2-7; possibly TRBD2 for D (5 bases). CDR3 length: 13 amino acids. Looked up from germline, CDR1 is MGHRA and CDR2 is YSYEKL. With 8 bases removed from V and 3 bases from J, the gap between germline ends came to 14 bases. CDR3 loop: CASGWAEGYEQYF. The CDR3 DNA is TGCGCCAGCGGCTGGGCTGAGGGCTACGAGCAGTACTTC.

This clone was seen a few times. J is TRBJ1-1 and V is TRBV5-1; the D is unclear. The CDR3 is 13 residues long. Looked up from germline, CDR1 is SGHRS and CDR2 is YFSETQ. V was pared by 1 base and J by 1 base, with 5 bases between. Written as DNA, the CDR3 is TGCGCCAGCAGCTTGCCGCCGAACACTGAAGCTTTCTTT. Encoded protein: CASSLPPNTEAFF.

V is TRBV29-1 and J is TRBJ1-1; D not certain. This CDR3 spans 11 amino acids. CDR1 SQVTM and CDR2 ANQGSEA come from the germline V gene. Trimming left V 0 bases short and J 8 bases short, with 7 bases between. CDR3 in amino acids: CSVEEGYEAFF. The CDR3 coding sequence is TGCAGCGTTGAAGAAGGATACGAAGCTTTCTTT.

V usage is TRBV14 and J usage is TRBJ1-2; TRBD1 is a possible D gene (5 bases). Trimming left V 0 bases short and J 4 bases short, with 9 bases between. There are 14 residues in the CDR3. Germline V CDR1 and CDR2: SGHDN, FVKESK. The CDR3 DNA is TGTGCCAGCAGCCAAGAAAGCGGGGCCTATGGCTACACCTTC. It codes for CASSQESGAYGYTF.

The chain has TRBV18 and TRBJ2-3, with 7 nucleotides matching TRBD1. Germline CDR1 reads KGHSH; CDR2 reads LQKENI. The CDR3 is made up of 15 amino acids. V lost 3 bases, J lost 2 bases, and 5 bases stayed unmatched. CDR3 amino acids: CASSPWDRDTDTQYF. The DNA for the CDR3 is TGTGCCAGCTCACCCTGGGACAGAGACACAGATACGCAGTATTTT.

The V and J genes are TRBV4-1 and TRBJ2-1, with D possibly TRBD1 on 5 matching bases. CDR1 MGHRA and CDR2 YSYEKL come from the germline V gene. V was trimmed by 1 base and J by 7 bases, leaving 11 bases between them. The CDR3 is made up of 14 amino acids. For the CDR3, the DNA is TGCGCCAGCAGCCAAGGTCAGGGTTGGAATGAGCAGTTCTTC. Translation: CASSQGQGWNEQFF.

The genes are TRBV11-2 and TRBJ2-7; 10 bases line up with TRBD2. CDR3 length: 15 residues. The V gene's germline CDR1 is SGHAT and CDR2 FQNNGV. The J segment lost 3 bases and the V segment lost 2 bases, leaving 4 bases of the junction unmatched. In nucleotides, the CDR3 is TGTGCCAGCAGCTTAAGGTCTAGCGGGAGCTACGAGCAGTACTTC. Protein sequence: CASSLRSSGSYEQYF. The full variable domain, with the rest looked up from reference TRBV11-2 and TRBJ2-7, is EAGVAQSPRYKIIEKRQSVAFWCNPISGHATLYWYQQILGQGPKLLIQFQNNGVVDDSQLPKDRFSAERLKGVDSTLKIQPAKLEDSAVYLCASSLRSSGSYEQYFGPGTRLTVT.

The chain joins TRBV7-9 to TRBJ2-3; D remains unclear. Germline CDR1 and CDR2: SEHNR and FQNEAQ (reference sequence). The V gene lost 4 bases and the J gene lost 0 bases, with 11 bases spanning the gap. The length of the CDR3 is 15 residues. In nucleotides, the CDR3 is TGTGCCAGCAGCTACACCTCCGGCAGCACAGATACGCAGTATTTT. It yields the protein CASSYTSGSTDTQYF.

V gene TRBV2 combines with J gene TRBJ2-7; 7 bases line up with TRBD1. The V gene's germline CDR1 is SNHLY and CDR2 FYNNEI. After removal of 5 bases from V and 5 bases from J, the junction contained 15 bases not matched to a gene. The CDR3 loop spans 16 amino acids. The CDR3 loop reads CASSSRDSLKFHEQYF. Here the CDR3 DNA reads TGTGCCAGCAGTTCGAGGGACAGCCTAAAGTTCCACGAGCAGTACTTC. Drawing the rest from reference TRBV2 and TRBJ2-7, the complete variable domain is EPEVTQTPSHQVTQMGQEVILRCVPISNHLYFYWYRQILGQKVEFLVSFYNNEISEKSEIFDDQFSVERPDGSNFTLKIRSTKLEDSAMYFCASSSRDSLKFHEQYFGPGTRLTVT.

This clone was counted between two and nine times. The chain combines TRBV9 with TRBJ1-1; 8 bases are shared with TRBD1. J gave up 5 bases and V 1 base, and 13 bases lay outside the gene matches. The CDR3 extends over 17 amino acids. The germline V gene encodes CDR1 SGDLS and CDR2 YYNGEE. As DNA, the CDR3 is TGTGCCAGCAGCGTACCCGGACAGGGCTTGTTTTTGACTGAAGCTTTCTTT. This gives the protein CASSVPGQGLFLTEAFF.

Within the sample, this clone is medium-sized. The genes are TRBV2 and TRBJ1-2; D is possibly TRBD1 (6 bases). CDR3 length equals 10 residues. Germline V gene sequence: CDR1 SNHLY, CDR2 FYNNEI. Trimming took off 6 bases at V and 8 bases at J, with 7 bases between the two ends. The CDR3 DNA reads TGTGCCAGCAGGGACAGCGGCTACACCTTC. Its translation: CASRDSGYTF.

This clone was seen only once. V and J are TRBV6-6 and TRBJ2-1, with TRBD1 identical over 9 bases. The germline V gene has CDR1 MNHNY and CDR2 SVGAGI (reference sequence). V was pared by 7 bases and J by 5 bases, with 9 bases of the junction left unmatched. This CDR3 spans 15 amino acids. The chain's CDR3 is CASNAHRDRDNEQFF. CDR3 nucleotide sequence: TGTGCCAGCAACGCGCACCGGGACAGGGACAATGAGCAGTTCTTC.

The V call is TRBV4-3, the J call TRBJ2-1; TRBD2 matches at 7 bases. The ends lost 4 bases at V and 1 base at J; junction bases unmatched: 4. The CDR3 has 15 amino acids. Germline CDR1 reads LGHNA; CDR2 reads YSLEER. In DNA form, the CDR3 reads TGCGCCAGCAGCCTTGGGACTACTTCCTACAATGAGCAGTTCTTC. Protein product: CASSLGTTSYNEQFF.

This chain joins TRBV2 and TRBJ2-3; TRBD1 is a possible D gene (5 bases). The germline gives CDR1 SNHLY, CDR2 FYNNEI. The CDR3 consists of 14 residues. V lost 7 bases and J 0 bases, leaving 11 bases between the germline ends. CDR3 sequence reads: CASTSGPSTDTQYF. DNA for the CDR3: TGTGCCAGCACGTCAGGGCCCAGCACAGATACGCAGTATTTT.

The genes are TRBV4-1 and TRBJ1-2; unclear D gene. CDR1 is MGHRA, CDR2 YSYEKL, per germline. The CDR3 is 14 amino acids. Trimming left V 0 bases short and J 7 bases short, with 12 bases between. CDR3 in DNA: TGCGCCAGCAGCCAAGATCAAGGGTTCGGTGGCTACACCTTC. Protein: CASSQDQGFGGYTF.

Only one count was recorded for this clone. The chain joins TRBV6-1 to TRBJ1-3, with D possibly matching TRBD1 (5 bases). The ends were cut back, 2 bases at V and 1 base at J, with 21 bases in the middle. The CDR3 consists of 19 residues. CDR1 is MNHNS, CDR2 SASEGT, per germline. The CDR3 region has the DNA TGTGCCAGCAGTGAATATCCCCCACAGGCTTATTCATCTGGAAACACCATATATTTT. This sequence encodes CASSEYPPQAYSSGNTIYF.

This clone was counted once. V and J are TRBV6-5 and TRBJ1-1, with D possibly matching TRBD1 (6 bases). V was cut by 0 bases and J by 1 base, with 9 bases left in between. This CDR3 region has 15 residues. The germline CDR1 and CDR2 sequences are MNHEY and SVGAGI. This CDR3 is CASSYSVTGNTEAFF. CDR3 nucleotide sequence: TGTGCCAGCAGTTACTCGGTGACAGGGAACACTGAAGCTTTCTTT.

V gene TRBV30 combines with J gene TRBJ1-6, with D possibly TRBD1 on 5 matching bases. Per germline, CDR1 GTSNPN and CDR2 SVGIG (reference sequence). V lost 6 bases, J lost 9 bases, and 24 bases lay in between. The CDR3 has 16 amino acids. The CDR3 loop reads CACRGSGGQGLSPLHF. CDR3 nucleotides: TGTGCCTGCCGGGGCTCCGGTGGTCAGGGCCTTTCACCCCTCCACTTT.

The chain joins TRBV18 to TRBJ2-5; TRBD1 matches at 7 bases. The length of the CDR3 is 14 residues. Germline lookup yields CDR1 KGHSH and CDR2 LQKENI. Trimming removed 8 bases from V and 3 bases from J; junction bases left unmatched: 9. The CDR3 is CASTRTGDEETQYF. CDR3 sequence (DNA): TGTGCCAGCACTAGGACAGGCGACGAAGAGACCCAGTACTTC.

The chain combines TRBV2 with TRBJ2-5; the D gene is possibly TRBD1 (6 bases). This CDR3 spans 14 amino acids. Germline loops: CDR1 SNHLY, CDR2 FYNNEI. The germline V and J ends were trimmed by 7 bases and 3 bases, with 15 bases remaining between them. CDR3 DNA: TGTGCCAGCATTGGGGGCAGGGGAGAAGAGACCCAGTACTTC. Translation gives CASIGGRGEETQYF.

This clone was seen only a few times. CDR3 amino acids: CASSFVEPGDEQFF. The CDR3 DNA reads TGCGCCAGCAGCTTTGTGGAGCCTGGCGATGAGCAGTTCTTC. This chain connects TRBV5-1 to TRBJ2-1; no clear D gene. The CDR3 is 14 residues long. V was trimmed by 2 bases and J by 8 bases, leaving 14 bases between them. Germline V gene sequence: CDR1 SGHRS, CDR2 YFSETQ.

J is TRBJ2-2 and V is TRBV6-4, with D tentatively TRBD1 (5 bases). The length of the CDR3 is 14 residues. Germline V gene sequence: CDR1 MRHNA, CDR2 SNTAGT. The V end lost 3 bases, the J end lost 4 bases, and 9 bases lay between the germline ends. Here the CDR3 reads CASSEGVSTGELFF. DNA for the CDR3: TGTGCCAGCAGTGAAGGGGTGAGCACCGGGGAGCTGTTTTTT.

V usage is TRBV7-6 and J usage is TRBJ1-1; 7 bases fit TRBD1. The CDR3 spans 15 residues. After removal of 2 bases from V and 4 bases from J, the junction contained 7 bases not matched to a gene. Germline CDR1 SGHVS, CDR2 FNYEAQ. The CDR3 sequence: CASSLSLSGGTEAFF. The CDR3 DNA is TGTGCCAGCAGCTTAAGTCTTTCAGGGGGCACTGAAGCTTTCTTT.

The chain is built from TRBV2 and TRBJ1-5; 9 nucleotides line up with TRBD1. The CDR3 sequence is 15 residues long. The J segment lost 7 bases and the V segment lost 5 bases, leaving 9 bases of the junction unmatched. Germline CDR1 and CDR2: SNHLY and FYNNEI. The CDR3 bases are TGTGCCAGCAGTATCCAGGGGACAGGGAACCAGCCCCAGCATTTT. This translates into CASSIQGTGNQPQHF.

The chain is built from TRBV15 and TRBJ2-7; 7 bases map to TRBD1. Germline CDR1 LNHNV, CDR2 YYDKDF (reference sequence). The CDR3 extends over 14 amino acids. J gave up 6 bases and V 0 bases, and 5 bases lay outside the gene matches. CDR3 sequence: CATSRDGTVREQYF. CDR3 nucleotide sequence: TGTGCCACCAGCAGAGATGGGACAGTTCGCGAGCAGTACTTC. Full variable domain (missing parts from reference TRBV15 and TRBJ2-7): DAMVIQNPRYQVTQFGKPVTLSCSQTLNHNVMYWYQQKSSQAPKLLFHYYDKDFNNEADTPDNFQSRRPNTSFCFLDIRSPGLGDTAMYLCATSRDGTVREQYFGPGTRLTVT.

The chain employs TRBV25-1 and TRBJ2-3, with D possibly matching TRBD2 (6 bases). V gave up 4 bases and J gave up 6 bases, with 23 bases separating them. CDR1 is MGHDK, CDR2 SYGVNS, per germline. This CDR3 is built from 17 residues. CDR3 nucleotides: TGTGCCAGCAGTGGGCGATCCGGGACTTCCCGAACGGATACGCAGTATTTT. Translated, it gives CASSGRSGTSRTDTQYF. Based on the CDR3 plus reference TRBV25-1 and TRBJ2-3, the full variable domain is EADIYQTPRYLVIGTGKKITLECSQTMGHDKMYWYQQDPGMELHLIHYSYGVNSTEKGDLSSESTVSRIRTEHFPLTLESARPSHTSQYLCASSGRSGTSRTDTQYFGPGTRLTVL.

This clone was picked up a small number of times. The rearrangement uses TRBV19 and TRBJ1-1; TRBD1 might be the D (6 bases). Between the trimmed V and J ends, which lost 5 bases and 11 bases, there was a span of 18 bases. Germline CDR1 and CDR2: LNHDA and SQIVND (reference sequence). This CDR3 has 13 amino acids. The CDR3 spells CASSFQGGPSAFF. The CDR3 DNA follows: TGTGCCAGTAGTTTCCAAGGGGGTCCATCGGCTTTCTTT.

The rearrangement links TRBV19 to TRBJ1-6; the match to TRBD1 covers 8 bases. Trimming removed 10 bases from V and 7 bases from J; junction bases left unmatched: 3. CDR3 length: 12 amino acids. In germline, CDR1 is LNHDA, CDR2 SQIVND (reference sequence). The CDR3 DNA follows: TGTGCCACCCGGACAGGGAATTCACCCCTCCACTTT. As protein: CATRTGNSPLHF.